This T cell receptor beta chain was captured in a study of PD-1 blockade in classical Hodgkin lymphoma. Data came from immunoSEQ multiplex PCR; TCRdb stores just in-frame clones and leaves some out. The sample comprises approximately 20,000 clones, about three quarters of which are singletons, and 15% to 20% rests with the top ten. About this clone itself: The antigen is undetermined.

Described time point: cycle 4 day 1 (C4D1), after 6 weeks of nivolumab. Relapses following autologous stem cell transplantation were seen in all patients, with brentuximab vedotin exposure varying. This CDR3 has 15 residues. V was cut by 0 bases and J by 7 bases, with 16 bases left in between. From germline, CDR1 is LNHNV and CDR2 YYDKDF (reference sequence). Broader study findings: CD4+ TCR diversity rose significantly by C4D1, and CD8+ TCR diversity did not. When set against healthy donors, newly diagnosed patients were reported to show lower baseline TCR diversity.

The sample in question was peripheral blood mononuclear cells (PBMCs), obtained before the fourth cycle of nivolumab. This TCR came from a human donor with classical Hodgkin lymphoma. The chain carries TRBV15 and TRBJ2-7, with D maybe TRBD1 (6 bases). The CDR3 sequence: CATSRDRDKAREQYF. CDR3 nucleotide sequence: TGTGCCACCAGCAGAGACCGGGACAAAGCACGAGAGCAGTACTTC.